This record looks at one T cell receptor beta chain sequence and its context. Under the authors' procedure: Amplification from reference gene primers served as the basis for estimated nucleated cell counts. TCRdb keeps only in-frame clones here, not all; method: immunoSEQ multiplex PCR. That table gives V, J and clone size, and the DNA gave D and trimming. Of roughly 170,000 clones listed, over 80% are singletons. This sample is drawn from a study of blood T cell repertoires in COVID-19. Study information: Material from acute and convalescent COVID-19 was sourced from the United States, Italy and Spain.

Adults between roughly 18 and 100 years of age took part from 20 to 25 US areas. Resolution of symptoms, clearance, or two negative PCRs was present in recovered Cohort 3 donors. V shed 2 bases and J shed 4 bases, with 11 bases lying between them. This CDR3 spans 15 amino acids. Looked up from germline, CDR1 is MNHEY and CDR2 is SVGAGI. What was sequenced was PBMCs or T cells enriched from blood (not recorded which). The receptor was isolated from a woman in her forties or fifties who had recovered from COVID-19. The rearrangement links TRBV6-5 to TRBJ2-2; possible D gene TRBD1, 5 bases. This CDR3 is CASSYLRAATGELFF. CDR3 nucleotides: TGTGCCAGCAGTTACCTCAGGGCAGCCACCGGGGAGCTGTTTTTT.